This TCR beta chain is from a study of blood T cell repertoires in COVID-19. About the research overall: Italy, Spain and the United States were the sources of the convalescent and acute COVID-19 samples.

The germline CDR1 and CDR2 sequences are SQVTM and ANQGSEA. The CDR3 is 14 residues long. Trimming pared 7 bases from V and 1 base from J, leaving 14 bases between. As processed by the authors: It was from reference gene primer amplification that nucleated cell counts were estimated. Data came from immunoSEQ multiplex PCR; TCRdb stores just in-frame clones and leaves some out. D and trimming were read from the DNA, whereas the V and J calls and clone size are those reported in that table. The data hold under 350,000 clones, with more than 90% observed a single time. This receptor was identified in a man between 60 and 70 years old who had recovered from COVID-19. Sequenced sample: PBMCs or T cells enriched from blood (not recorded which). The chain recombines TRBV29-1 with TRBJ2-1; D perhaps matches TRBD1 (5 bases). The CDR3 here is CSAAGQGSYNEQFF. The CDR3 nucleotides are TGCAGCGCCGCAGGGCAAGGGTCCTACAATGAGCAGTTCTTC.